This T cell receptor (beta chain) is from a study of T cell changes during pregnancy in multiple sclerosis. Sequencing was performed with immunoSEQ multiplex PCR; in TCRdb, only in-frame clones are kept and a portion is missing. The sample carries around 69,000 clones, around nine tenths recorded once. The sample holds one count of this clone. V shed 1 base and J 7 bases; nucleotides not matched to a gene: 5. The length of the CDR3 is 15 residues. Germline assignment: CDR1 SEHNR and CDR2 FQNEAQ (reference sequence). The sequence was obtained from a female donor with multiple sclerosis, enrolled in a pregnancy study. The source material was peripheral blood, sampled in the third trimester of pregnancy. The chain links TRBV7-9 to TRBJ2-1, with TRBD2 matching over 9 bases. The CDR3 DNA reads TGTGCCAGCAGCTTAGACGTTGCGGGAGGGAATGAGCAGTTCTTC. Its translation: CASSLDVAGGNEQFF.